These 20 T cell receptor beta chains came from one sample sequenced in a study of neoadjuvant anti-PD-1 for oral cavity cancer. Sequencing was performed with immunoSEQ multiplex PCR; in TCRdb, only in-frame clones are kept and a portion is missing. The sample holds around 8,200 clones, about half seen once. Sequenced here: tumor tissue, sampled before nivolumab (anti-PD-1) treatment. Receptors were obtained from a person aged 35-79 years with oral cavity squamous cell carcinoma.

Judged by abundance, this clone is large (0.1 to 1%). The rearrangement joins TRBV7-9 to TRBJ2-1; D possibly corresponds to TRBD2 (6 bases). CDR1 and CDR2 from the germline V gene are SEHNR and FQNEAQ (reference sequence). V dropped 5 bases and J dropped 7 bases, with 15 bases sitting between them. The CDR3 extends over 14 amino acids. The CDR3 DNA is TGTGCCAGCAGCCAACCGGGACTCCCAAATGAGCAGTTCTTC. As protein: CASSQPGLPNEQFF.

This clone appeared a few times. The V and J genes are TRBV2 and TRBJ2-1, with TRBD2 matching 8 bases. Per the germline V gene, CDR1 is SNHLY and CDR2 is FYNNEI. V lost 2 bases and J lost 8; bases outside the gene matches: 8. This CDR3 contains 15 residues. The CDR3 here is CASSELSGSFDEQFF. The CDR3 nucleotides are TGTGCCAGCAGTGAATTGAGCGGGAGTTTCGATGAGCAGTTCTTC.

The gene calls are TRBV15 and TRBJ2-2; 7 bases agree with TRBD2. J gave up 6 bases and V 0 bases, and 1 base lay outside the gene matches. CDR3 size: 14 residues. Germline V CDR1 and CDR2: LNHNV, YYDKDF (reference sequence). The DNA of the CDR3 is TGTGCCACCAGCAGAGAGGCGGGAGCCGGGGAGCTGTTTTTT. It codes for CATSREAGAGELFF.

This sequence joins TRBV28 and TRBJ1-5; 8 bases align to TRBD1. This CDR3 has 17 amino acids. V shed 3 bases and J 6 bases; nucleotides not matched to a gene: 13. Germline CDR1 MDHEN, CDR2 SYDVKM. The CDR3 DNA follows: TGTGCCAGCAGTTTCGTGCCCAGGACAGGGCTTTCTCAGCCCCAGCATTTT. This translates into CASSFVPRTGLSQPQHF.

This chain uses TRBV2 with TRBJ2-3; 8 bases agree with TRBD2. The trim removed 2 bases at V and 3 bases at J, leaving 10 bases unmatched. The CDR3 is 17 amino acids. Germline V lookup: CDR1 SNHLY, CDR2 FYNNEI. CDR3 sequence (DNA): TGTGCCAGCAGTGAAAGCCCAGCGGGAGAAAGTACAGATACGCAGTATTTT. It specifies CASSESPAGESTDTQYF.

The rearrangement joins TRBV19 to TRBJ2-3; 12 bases fit TRBD2. The germline gives CDR1 LNHDA, CDR2 SQIVND (reference sequence). This CDR3 has 16 residues. With V trimmed by 7 bases and J by 3 bases, 8 bases remained unmatched. The CDR3 region is CASTPGLAGLTDTQYF. CDR3 DNA: TGTGCCAGTACCCCCGGACTAGCGGGATTGACAGATACGCAGTATTTT.

The chain is built from TRBV5-1 and TRBJ2-3; D gene unclear. The V end was cut by 3 bases, the J end by 6 bases, with 11 bases between. The CDR3 extends over 13 amino acids. CDR1 SGHRS and CDR2 YFSETQ come from the germline V gene. CDR3: CASSSTAWDTQYF. The DNA for the CDR3 is TGCGCCAGCAGCTCGACCGCCTGGGATACGCAGTATTTT.

The CDR3 nucleotides are TGTGCCAGCAGCCTCGTCAGCGCCTACAAAGAGCTGTTTTTT. Translating gives CASSLVSAYKELFF. This sequence joins TRBV5-6 and TRBJ2-2, with D hard to call. This CDR3 comprises 14 residues. CDR1 is SGHDT and CDR2 is YYEEEE in the germline V gene. Trimming stripped 4 bases from V and 11 bases from J, with 18 bases between.

Concerning this clone itself: Its ends do not fully match the called genes, so a read error is possible. The DNA of the CDR3 is TGTGCCAGCAGCCAAGAAAACGAGGGGGCGAACTATGGCTACACCTTC. Its translation: CASSQENEGANYGYTF. This chain links TRBV4-1 with TRBJ1-2; 7 nucleotides line up with TRBD1. Germline CDR1 reads MGHRA; CDR2 reads YSYEKL. CDR3 size: 16 residues.

This clone is labeled as medium-sized (0.01 to 0.1%). The missing conserved phenylalanine or tryptophan at the end of this CDR3 makes a read error likely. Because the CDR3's place on the DNA is in doubt, the DNA is left out and the CDR3 is given as listed by TCRdb. The gene calls are TRBV10-2 and TRBJ1-2. 13 amino acids form the CDR3, both terminal residues included. Looked up from germline, CDR1 is WSHSY and CDR2 is SAAADI. CDR3 amino acids: CASSDPDSRGLGI.

The gene calls are TRBV27 and TRBJ2-1, with TRBD2 matching over 9 bases. From germline, CDR1 is MNHEY and CDR2 SMNVEV (reference sequence). With 4 bases clipped from V and 5 bases from J, the junction kept 6 bases outside the gene matches. CDR3 length equals 15 residues. The CDR3 nucleotides read TGTGCCAGCAGTTCCCAGGGACTAGCCAACAATGAGCAGTTCTTC. As protein: CASSSQGLANNEQFF.

This clone was picked up a small number of times. The V and J genes are TRBV27 and TRBJ2-7; no definite D call. The length of the CDR3 is 13 residues. The germline gives CDR1 MNHEY, CDR2 SMNVEV (reference sequence). Trimming pared 5 bases from V and 3 bases from J, leaving 11 bases between. This CDR3 is CASSPSEYYEQYF. CDR3 DNA sequence: TGTGCCAGCAGTCCTTCGGAATACTACGAGCAGTACTTC.

This chain joins TRBV21-1 and TRBJ2-7; whether TRBD2, the table's D call, matches the DNA was not checked. TRBV21-1 is marked as a pseudogene. The CDR3 sequence is 15 residues long. The CDR3 sequence: CASSSGLAGPYEQYF. The DNA of the CDR3 is TGTGCCAGCAGCTCAGGACTAGCGGGACCCTACGAGCAGTACTTC.

This rearrangement joins TRBV7-8 to TRBJ2-2; no clear D. Germline CDR1 is SGHVS and CDR2 is FQNEAQ. The CDR3 consists of 16 residues. V shed 1 base and J shed 1 base, with 10 bases lying between them. This CDR3 is CASSLGRLGNTGELFF. For the CDR3, the DNA is TGTGCCAGCAGCTTAGGTCGGCTTGGGAACACCGGGGAGCTGTTTTTT.

The chain combines TRBV2 with TRBJ2-3, with 11 positions matching TRBD2. Germline values: CDR1 SNHLY, CDR2 FYNNEI. CDR3 length: 14 amino acids. V dropped 6 bases and J dropped 8; count of bases not matched to a gene: 7. The CDR3 loop is CASSATSGAATQYF. For the CDR3, the DNA is TGTGCCAGCAGCGCGACTAGCGGGGCAGCTACGCAGTATTTT. The complete variable domain, with remaining parts taken from reference TRBV2 and TRBJ2-3, reads EPEVTQTPSHQVTQMGQEVILRCVPISNHLYFYWYRQILGQKVEFLVSFYNNEISEKSEIFDDQFSVERPDGSNFTLKIRSTKLEDSAMYFCASSATSGAATQYFGPGTRLTVL.

This clone was seen a few times. J is TRBJ2-5 and V is TRBV5-1; 11 nucleotides align to TRBD1. The junction had 10 bases not matched to a gene; V was cut back by 4 bases and J by 5 bases. This CDR3 comprises 16 residues. From germline, CDR1 is SGHRS and CDR2 YFSETQ. The CDR3 loop reads CASSLRGWDRGETQYF. The CDR3 DNA is TGCGCCAGCAGCCTGAGGGGATGGGACAGGGGGGAGACCCAGTACTTC. The entire variable domain, with the rest obtained from reference TRBV5-1 and TRBJ2-5, is as follows: KAGVTQTPRYLIKTRGQQVTLSCSPISGHRSVSWYQQTPGQGLQFLFEYFSETQRNKGNFPGRFSGRQFSNSRSEMNVSTLELGDSALYLCASSLRGWDRGETQYFGPGTRLLVL.

This chain joins TRBV6-1 and TRBJ1-2; TRBD1 agrees at 9 bases. CDR1 MNHNS and CDR2 SASEGT come from the germline V gene. The V and J ends lost 6 bases and 6 bases, in that order; junction bases with no gene match: 8. The CDR3 runs to 14 residues. The DNA of the CDR3 is TGTGCCAGCAGCACAGGGGGCATGGTTAATGGCTACACCTTC. This codes for CASSTGGMVNGYTF.

V usage is TRBV7-9 and J usage is TRBJ1-1; 10 bases match TRBD1. The CDR3 consists of 13 residues. V gave up 11 bases and J gave up 4 bases; unmatched junction bases: 7. CDR1 is SEHNR and CDR2 is FQNEAQ in the germline V gene (reference sequence). The CDR3 coding sequence is TGTGCCGGGACCCGGACAGGGGGCACTGAAGCTTTCTTT. Protein sequence: CAGTRTGGTEAFF. Variable domain in full (rest from reference TRBV7-9 and TRBJ1-1): DTGVSQNPRHKITKRGQNVTFRCDPISEHNRLYWYRQTLGQGPEFLTYFQNEAQLEKSRLLSDRFSAERPKGSFSTLEIQRTEQGDSAMYLCAGTRTGGTEAFFGQGTRLTVV.

The CDR3 sequence: CASSLNVPGELFF. Here the CDR3 DNA reads TGCGCCAGCAGCCTAAACGTCCCCGGGGAGCTGTTTTTT. The chain links TRBV10-1 to TRBJ2-2, with unresolved D. V lost 6 bases, J lost 6 bases, and 11 bases lay in between. Germline CDR1 and CDR2: WNHNN and SYGVQD (reference sequence). The CDR3 loop spans 13 amino acids.

Regarding this clone: One junction end disagrees with the germline gene, perhaps due to a read error. The chain uses TRBV10-2 and TRBJ2-2; D unclear. The CDR3 sequence is 12 residues long. Germline CDR1 WSHSY, CDR2 SAAADI. CDR3 nucleotide sequence: TGCGCCACCAGTAGGAACACCGGGGAGCTGTTTTTT. It translates to CATSRNTGELFF.